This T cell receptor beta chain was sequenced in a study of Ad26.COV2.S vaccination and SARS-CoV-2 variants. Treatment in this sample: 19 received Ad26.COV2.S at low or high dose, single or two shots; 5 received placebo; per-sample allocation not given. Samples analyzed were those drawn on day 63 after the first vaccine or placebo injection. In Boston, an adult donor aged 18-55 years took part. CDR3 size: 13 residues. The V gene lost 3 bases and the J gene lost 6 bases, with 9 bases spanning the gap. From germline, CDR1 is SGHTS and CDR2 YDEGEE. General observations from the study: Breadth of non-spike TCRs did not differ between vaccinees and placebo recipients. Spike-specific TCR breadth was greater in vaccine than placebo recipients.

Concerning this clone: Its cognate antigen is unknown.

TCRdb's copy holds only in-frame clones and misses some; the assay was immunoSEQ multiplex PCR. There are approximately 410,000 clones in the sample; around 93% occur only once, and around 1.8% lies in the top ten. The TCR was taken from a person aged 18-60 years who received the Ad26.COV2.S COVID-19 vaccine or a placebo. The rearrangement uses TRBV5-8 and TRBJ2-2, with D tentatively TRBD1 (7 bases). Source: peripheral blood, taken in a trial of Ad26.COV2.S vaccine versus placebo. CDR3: CASSSRGAGELFF. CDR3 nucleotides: TGTGCCAGCAGCTCCAGGGGGGCCGGGGAGCTGTTTTTT. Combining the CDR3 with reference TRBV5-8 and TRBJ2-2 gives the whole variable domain EAGVTQSPTHLIKTRGQQATLRCSPISGHTSVYWYQQALGLGLQFLLWYDEGEERNRGNFPPRFSGRQFPNYSSELNVNALELEDSALYLCASSSRGAGELFFGEGSRLTVL.